This is a list of T cell receptor beta chains from one sample in a study of blood T cells in healthy people across ages. TCRdb re-called the 5' RACE reads with MiXCR, one entry per CDR3 protein. This sample has approximately 1.5 million distinct CDR3 sequences, with almost 35% found just once. Sequenced sample: blood. The receptors derive from a woman aged 25 to 39 in good health. Both conserved end residues are part of each CDR3. The D gene is left open where the match is weak. For some rows the clone size is stated as once, few or many, or as a class when expanded; others skip it.

J gene | clone size | V gene | D gene | CDR3 DNA | CDR3 protein
TRBJ2-7 | NA | TRBV7-6 | NA | TGTGCCAGCAGTTTAGACCGCAAGCAGTACTTC | CASSLDRKQYF
TRBJ1-5 | NA | TRBV28 | NA | TGTGCCAGCAGGAAAAGTGCGGATTCTAGCCAGCATTTT | CASRKSADSSQHF
TRBJ1-5 | NA | TRBV7-6 | NA | TGTGCCAGCAGCGCCGGGCCTCCAGGCGGTCAGCCCCAGCATTTT | CASSAGPPGGQPQHF
TRBJ2-1 | few | TRBV20-1 | TRBD1 | TGCAGTGCCAGAGTTAGGGGGCCCAACAATGAGCAGTTCTTC | CSARVRGPNNEQFF
TRBJ1-1 | few | TRBV12-3/TRBV12-4 | NA | TGTGCCTCTGCGGGGCAGATGAACACTGAAGCTTTCTTT | CASAGQMNTEAFF
TRBJ2-2 | NA | TRBV9 | NA | TGTGCCAGCAGCGTAGGCGAACGGGCCGGGGAGCTGTTTTTT | CASSVGERAGELFF
TRBJ2-3 | few | TRBV18 | NA | TGTGCCAGCTTAAACAGGGAAAGAGATACGCAGTATTTT | CASLNRERDTQYF
TRBJ2-5 | NA | TRBV19 | NA | TGTGCCAGCAACCCAGAGGGTGCGGAGACCCAGTACTTC | CASNPEGAETQYF
TRBJ2-1 | many | TRBV10-3 | TRBD1 | TGTGCCATCAGTGGACAGGGGGCACGCAATGAGCAGTTCTTC | CAISGQGARNEQFF
TRBJ1-1 | NA | TRBV21-1 | NA | TGTGCCAGCAGCAAAAACAGAATCCATCCCACTGAAGCTTTCTTT | CASSKNRIHPTEAFF
TRBJ2-3 | NA | TRBV10-3 | NA | TGTGCCATCAGGACTGCAGGCACAGATACGCAGTATTTT | CAIRTAGTDTQYF
TRBJ2-1 | NA | TRBV7-9 | NA | TGTGCCAGCAGCTTAGAACGCGGGTGGGGCTCTTACAATGAGCAGTTCTTC | CASSLERGWGSYNEQFF
TRBJ2-3 | few | TRBV10-3 | TRBD1 | TGTGCCATCAGTGAGTCGGGACAGTACTATAGCACAGATACGCAGTATTTT | CAISESGQYYSTDTQYF
TRBJ2-1 | many | TRBV12-3/TRBV12-4 | TRBD2 | TGTGCCAGCAGGGAGACTAGCGTTGACAAGCAGTTCTTC | CASRETSVDKQFF
TRBJ2-5 | NA | TRBV24-1 | TRBD1 | TGTGCCACCAGTGACTATGGGACAGGGGACGAAGAGACCCAGTACTTC | CATSDYGTGDEETQYF
TRBJ2-7 | NA | TRBV7-2 | NA | TGTGCCAGCAGCCTGGGTCCGCGGTGGGGGCAGTACTTC | CASSLGPRWGQYF
TRBJ2-7 | NA | TRBV6-1 | NA | TGTGCCAGCAGTGAACAGGGTAATAGGGAGCAGTACTTC | CASSEQGNREQYF
TRBJ1-4 | few | TRBV2 | NA | TGTGCCAGCAGTGAAGCAAGGGGAACTAATGAAAAACTGTTTTTT | CASSEARGTNEKLFF
TRBJ1-1 | once | TRBV28 | NA | TGTGCCAGCAGTTTATGGGCTGGTGAGGGCGTCTTT | CASSLWAGEGVF
TRBJ2-1 | NA | TRBV20-1 | NA | TGCAGTGCTAGAGAGATCGGACAGTGGGACTTCGGTGAGCAGTTCTTC | CSAREIGQWDFGEQFF
TRBJ2-3 | NA | TRBV20-1 | NA | TGCAGTGCGTTCCGGGACCGACCCACAGATACGCAGTATTTT | CSAFRDRPTDTQYF
TRBJ2-3 | few | TRBV12-3/TRBV12-4 | NA | TGTGCCAGCAGCCAGGACCGCCGGGGAACAGATACGCAGTATTTT | CASSQDRRGTDTQYF
TRBJ2-1 | NA | TRBV12-5 | TRBD1 | TGTGCTAGTGGTTTGGTTTCGGGACAGGGTAACAATGAGCAGTTCTTC | CASGLVSGQGNNEQFF
TRBJ2-7 | NA | TRBV20-1 | TRBD1 | TGCAGTGCTAGAGCCGACAGGGTAGACTACGAGCAGTACTTC | CSARADRVDYEQYF
TRBJ1-2 | few | TRBV3-1 | NA | TGTGCCAGCAGCCAATCGGGGGCGCGGTATGGCTACACCTTC | CASSQSGARYGYTF
TRBJ2-3 | many | TRBV20-1 | NA | TGCAGTGCTAGCCACTCGCGGGGGCGCCCAGATACGCAGTATTTT | CSASHSRGRPDTQYF
TRBJ2-1 | few | TRBV7-2 | NA | TGTGCCAGCCAGGGGTTGCTCTCCTACAATGAGCAGTTCTTC | CASQGLLSYNEQFF
TRBJ2-1 | many | TRBV4-2 | NA | TGTGCCAGCAGCCCGAATTTGGAGAGGAATGAGCAGTTCTTC | CASSPNLERNEQFF
TRBJ2-5 | many | TRBV7-3 | TRBD1 | TGTGCCAGCAGCTGGGGACAGGGGTACCAAGAGACCCAGTACTTC | CASSWGQGYQETQYF
TRBJ2-7 | NA | TRBV3-1 | TRBD2 | TGTGCCAGCAGCCAAGATTCCGGGGAGGGGATATTCTACGAGCAGTACTTC | CASSQDSGEGIFYEQYF
TRBJ2-6 | many | TRBV5-1 | NA | TGCGCCAGCAGCTGGACTCCGACGACTCCAGGGGCCAACGTCCTGACTTTC | CASSWTPTTPGANVLTF
TRBJ2-7 | NA | TRBV7-6 | NA | TGTGCCAGCAGCTTAGAATCGCTTAGGGGGTATTATTCCTACGAGCAGTACTTC | CASSLESLRGYYSYEQYF
TRBJ2-1 | NA | TRBV9 | NA | TGTGCCAGCAGCGTAGGTGCCTCCTACAATGAGCAGTTCTTC | CASSVGASYNEQFF
TRBJ2-7 | NA | TRBV30 | NA | TGTGCCTGGAGTGCACGGGGGGCCCGAAATATCGAGCAGTACTTC | CAWSARGARNIEQYF
TRBJ2-1 | many | TRBV4-1 | NA | TGCGCCAGCAGCCCTTTGGACACAACCTACAATGAGCAGTTCTTC | CASSPLDTTYNEQFF
TRBJ2-3 | few | TRBV6-5 | TRBD2 | TGTGCCAGCAGTTACCTAGCGGGGGGGGCAGATACGCAGTATTTT | CASSYLAGGADTQYF
TRBJ2-7 | few | TRBV15 | NA | TGTGCCACCAGCAGAGGGACCGGGACCACGGTCGAGCAGTACTTC | CATSRGTGTTVEQYF